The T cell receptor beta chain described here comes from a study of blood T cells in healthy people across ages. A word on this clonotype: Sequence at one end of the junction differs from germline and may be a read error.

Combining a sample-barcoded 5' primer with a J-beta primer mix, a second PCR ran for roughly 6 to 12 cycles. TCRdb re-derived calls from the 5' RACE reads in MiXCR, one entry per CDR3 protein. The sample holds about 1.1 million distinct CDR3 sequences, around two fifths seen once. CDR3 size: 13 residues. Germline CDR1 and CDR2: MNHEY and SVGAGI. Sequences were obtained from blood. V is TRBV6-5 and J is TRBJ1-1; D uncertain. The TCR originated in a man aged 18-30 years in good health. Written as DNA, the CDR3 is TGTACCAGCAACGGAGGTATGAACACTGAAGCTTTCTTT. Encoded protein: CTSNGGMNTEAFF.